These 5 T cell receptor beta chains came from one sample sequenced in a study of response to subunit inactivated influenza vaccine. TCRdb redid the calling of the RT-PCR reads with MiXCR, one entry per CDR3 protein. Of about 650,000 distinct CDR3 sequences in the sample, less than 20% were seen once. The specimen comprised PBMCs from blood, sampled 11 to 12 days after vaccination. The receptors were gathered from a man aged 50 to 59 who received an inactivated influenza vaccine.

This clonotype was recorded many times. The rearrangement links TRBV12-3 or TRBV12-4 to TRBJ2-2; perhaps TRBD2 as D (5 bases). The CDR3 consists of 16 residues. Between the trimmed V and J ends, which lost 0 bases and 4 bases, there was a span of 12 bases. The CDR3 nucleotides read TGTGCCAGCAGTTTAGCTCGAGAGGGAGCCACCGGGGAGCTGTTTTTT. Its protein is CASSLAREGATGELFF.

In its sample, this clonotype was seen a few times. The CDR3 reads CASSFLGLEQYF. CDR3 sequence (DNA): TGTGCCAGCAGTTTCTTGGGACTCGAGCAGTACTTC. The V call is TRBV12-3 or TRBV12-4, the J call TRBJ2-7, with D perhaps matching TRBD2 (6 bases). The V end lost 3 bases, the J end lost 6 bases, and 9 bases lay between the germline ends. The CDR3 contains 12 residues.

A few counts support this clonotype. The V and J genes are TRBV2 and TRBJ2-2; D not resolved. Trimming took 7 bases from V and 2 from J, leaving 11 bases between them. This CDR3 has 14 amino acids. CDR1 SNHLY and CDR2 FYNNEI come from the germline V gene. CDR3 nucleotides: TGTGCCAGCACGAGACAAGATAACACCGGGGAGCTGTTTTTT. The encoded protein is CASTRQDNTGELFF.

The gene calls are TRBV30 and TRBJ2-6; D gene uncertain. V lost 0 bases and J 2 bases, leaving 8 bases between the germline ends. Germline CDR1 reads GTSNPN; CDR2 reads SVGIG (reference sequence). The CDR3 loop spans 15 amino acids. The DNA of the CDR3 is TGTGCCTGGAGTGTACCGGGTACTGGGGCCAACGTCCTGACTTTC. Residues: CAWSVPGTGANVLTF.

The table lists this clonotype with a few counts. V and J are TRBV6-1 and TRBJ1-2; possible D gene TRBD1, 6 bases. Germline-derived CDR1 and CDR2 are MNHNS and SASEGT. V lost 6 bases, J lost 4 bases, and 12 bases lay in between. CDR3 size: 13 residues. The CDR3 nucleotides read TGTGCCAGCAGCCCTACAGGGTTCTATGGCTACACCTTC. As protein: CASSPTGFYGYTF.